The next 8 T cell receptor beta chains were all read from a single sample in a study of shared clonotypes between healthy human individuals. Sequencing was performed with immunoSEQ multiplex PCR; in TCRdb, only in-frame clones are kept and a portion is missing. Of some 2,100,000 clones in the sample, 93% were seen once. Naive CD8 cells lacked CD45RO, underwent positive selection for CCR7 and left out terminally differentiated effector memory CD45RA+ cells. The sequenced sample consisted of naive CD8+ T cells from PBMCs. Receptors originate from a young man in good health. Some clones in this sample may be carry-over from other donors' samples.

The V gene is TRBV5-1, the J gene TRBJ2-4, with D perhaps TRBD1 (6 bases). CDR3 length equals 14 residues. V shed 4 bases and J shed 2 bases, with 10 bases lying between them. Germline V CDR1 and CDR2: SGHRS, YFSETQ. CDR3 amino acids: CASSVDRPKNIQYF. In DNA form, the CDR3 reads TGCGCCAGCAGCGTCGACAGGCCCAAAAACATTCAGTACTTC.

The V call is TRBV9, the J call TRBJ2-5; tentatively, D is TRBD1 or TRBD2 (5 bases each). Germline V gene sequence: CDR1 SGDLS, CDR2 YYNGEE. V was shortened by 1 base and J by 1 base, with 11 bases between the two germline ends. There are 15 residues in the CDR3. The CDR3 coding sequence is TGTGCCAGCAGCGTAAGGGGTCGGGGCCAAGAGACCCAGTACTTC. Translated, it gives CASSVRGRGQETQYF.

The DNA of the CDR3 is TGTGCCAGCAGGGGGTCGTTAAGAGAGCCCCAGCATTTT. Its translation is CASRGSLREPQHF. The chain carries TRBV6-5 and TRBJ1-5, with unresolved D. CDR3 length: 13 residues. The V end lost 6 bases, the J end lost 8 bases, and 14 bases lay between the germline ends. CDR1 and CDR2 (germline): MNHEY, SVGAGI.

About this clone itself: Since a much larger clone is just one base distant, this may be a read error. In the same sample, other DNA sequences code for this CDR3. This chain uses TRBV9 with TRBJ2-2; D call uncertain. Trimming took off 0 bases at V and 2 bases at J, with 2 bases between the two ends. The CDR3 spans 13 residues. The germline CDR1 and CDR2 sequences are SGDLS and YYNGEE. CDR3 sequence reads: CASSVGNTGELFF. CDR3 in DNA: TGTGCCAGCAGCGTAGGTAACACCGGGGAGCTGTTTTTT. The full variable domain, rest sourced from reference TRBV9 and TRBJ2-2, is DSGVTQTPKHLITATGQRVTLRCSPRSGDLSVYWYQQSLDQGLQFLIQYYNGEERAKGNILERFSAQQFPDLHSELNLSSLELGDSALYFCASSVGNTGELFFGEGSRLTVL.

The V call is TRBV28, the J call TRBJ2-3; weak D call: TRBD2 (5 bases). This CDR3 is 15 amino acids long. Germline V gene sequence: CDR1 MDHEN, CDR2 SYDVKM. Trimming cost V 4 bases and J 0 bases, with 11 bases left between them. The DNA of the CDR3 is TGTGCCAGCAGTTACCTCGGGGAAAGCACAGATACGCAGTATTTT. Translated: CASSYLGESTDTQYF.

The CDR3 spells CASSLTRAQETQYF. The CDR3 bases are TGCGCCAGCAGCTTGACCAGGGCCCAAGAGACCCAGTACTTC. The chain links TRBV5-1 to TRBJ2-5; weak D call: TRBD1 (5 bases). V was shortened by 1 base and J by 1 base, with 8 bases between the two germline ends. The CDR3 totals 14 residues. Germline V gives CDR1 SGHRS, CDR2 YFSETQ.

The CDR3 here is CASSLGPREGEQYF. DNA for the CDR3: TGTGCCAGCAGCTTAGGCCCCCGGGAAGGCGAGCAGTACTTC. This rearrangement joins TRBV11-3 to TRBJ2-7; possible D gene TRBD2, 5 bases. Germline V lookup: CDR1 SGHNT, CDR2 YENEEA. V lost 1 base and J 6 bases, leaving 13 bases between the germline ends. The CDR3 sequence is 14 residues long.

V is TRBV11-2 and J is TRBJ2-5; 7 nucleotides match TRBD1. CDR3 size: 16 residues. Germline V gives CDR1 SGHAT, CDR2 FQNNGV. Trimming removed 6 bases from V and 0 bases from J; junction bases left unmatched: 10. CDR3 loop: CASRKTTGPYQETQYF. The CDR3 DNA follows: TGTGCCAGCAGAAAGACGACAGGGCCCTACCAAGAGACCCAGTACTTC.